The rows below give T cell receptor beta chains drawn from one sample of a study of blood T cell repertoires in COVID-19. The data were produced by immunoSEQ multiplex PCR, yet TCRdb's version contains in-frame clones alone and is incomplete. Of around 18,000 clones in the sample, approximately 92% were seen once. The sequenced sample was peripheral blood. The receptors originated from a man aged 55 to 69 with active COVID-19. The CDR3 runs from the conserved cysteine through the conserved F or W. A D gene is named only where the DNA matches it firmly. A row's size may be missing; if present it is once, few, many or a size class.

D: NA; size: NA; J: TRBJ1-3; V: TRBV5-1; DNA: TGCGCCAGCAGCTTGGTCCCGTTGAGCTCTGGAAACACCATATATTTT; CDR3: CASSLVPLSSGNTIYF
D: TRBD2; size: NA; J: TRBJ2-1; V: TRBV7-8; DNA: TGTGCCAGCAGCTTAAGTCTGGCTAGCGGGGGTAATTTCTTC; CDR3: CASSLSLASGGNFF
D: TRBD2; size: NA; J: TRBJ2-3; V: TRBV4-3; DNA: TGCGCCAGCAGCCAATACAGCGGGGGGTTAGATACGCAGTATTTT; CDR3: CASSQYSGGLDTQYF
D: NA; size: NA; J: TRBJ2-1; V: TRBV5-1; DNA: TGCGCCAGCAGCCCGGGGGTGCGGGGGCGGTACAATGAGCAGTTCTTC; CDR3: CASSPGVRGRYNEQFF
D: TRBD1; size: NA; J: TRBJ1-1; V: TRBV6-5; DNA: TGTGCCAGCAGCCCCCAGGGACAGGGGAACACTGAAGCTTTCTTT; CDR3: CASSPQGQGNTEAFF
D: TRBD2; size: once; J: TRBJ2-3; V: TRBV9; DNA: TGTGCCAGCAGCGTAGCTATCGGACTAGCGGAGGATACGCAGTATTTT; CDR3: CASSVAIGLAEDTQYF
D: NA; size: NA; J: TRBJ1-2; V: TRBV4-2; DNA: TGTGCCAGCAGCCAACGAGGGGGGGCGCGGCACTATGGCTACACCTTC; CDR3: CASSQRGGARHYGYTF
D: TRBD1; size: few; J: TRBJ1-3; V: TRBV4-1; DNA: TGCGCCAGCAGCCAAGGGACAGGCCCCTCTGGAAACACCATATATTTT; CDR3: CASSQGTGPSGNTIYF
D: NA; size: NA; J: TRBJ2-1; V: TRBV5-4; DNA: TGTGCCAGCAGCACCCCTAGCTCCTACAATGAGCAGTTCTTC; CDR3: CASSTPSSYNEQFF
D: TRBD1; size: NA; J: TRBJ1-1; V: TRBV24-1; DNA: TGTGCCACCAGTGCCGGACAGGGGCCCACTGAAGCTTTCTTT; CDR3: CATSAGQGPTEAFF
D: TRBD1; size: NA; J: TRBJ1-1; V: TRBV11-2; DNA: TGTGCCAGCAGCTTAGTCGACAGGGTGTGGGACACTGAAGCTTTCTTT; CDR3: CASSLVDRVWDTEAFF
D: NA; size: NA; J: TRBJ1-1; V: TRBV25-1; DNA: TGTGCCAGCAGTGAATCTATACGAGCTTTCTTT; CDR3: CASSESIRAFF
D: NA; size: NA; J: TRBJ2-3; V: TRBV6-6; DNA: TGTGCCAGCAGTCCCTTAGTAGGCGGGACTAGCACAGATACGCAGTATTTT; CDR3: CASSPLVGGTSTDTQYF
D: NA; size: NA; J: TRBJ2-1; V: TRBV28; DNA: TGTGCCAGCCTAGACTACAATGAGCAGTTCTTC; CDR3: CASLDYNEQFF
D: NA; size: NA; J: TRBJ2-2; V: TRBV5-4; DNA: TGTGCCAGCAGCCCGAGCACGCCCACCGGGGAGCTGTTTTTT; CDR3: CASSPSTPTGELFF
D: NA; size: NA; J: TRBJ2-3; V: TRBV7-8; DNA: TGTGCCAGCAGCCCCCAACTCGGACTTACTAGCACAGATACGCAGTATTTT; CDR3: CASSPQLGLTSTDTQYF
D: NA; size: NA; J: TRBJ1-2; V: TRBV12-3/TRBV12-4; DNA: TGTGCCAGCAGCCGCCAGGAGGGCTGGGGCTACACCTTC; CDR3: CASSRQEGWGYTF
D: NA; size: few; J: TRBJ2-7; V: TRBV10-2; DNA: TGCGCCAGCAGTGAGTACAGGGTCCGGTCCGAGCAGTACTTC; CDR3: CASSEYRVRSEQYF
D: TRBD1; size: NA; J: TRBJ1-6; V: TRBV11-3; DNA: TGTGCCAGCAGCTTAGATGGAGGGGGCCGTGGGTCACCCCTCCACTTT; CDR3: CASSLDGGGRGSPLHF
D: TRBD1; size: NA; J: TRBJ1-1; V: TRBV11-3; DNA: TGTGCCAGCAGCCCGGGACAGCGGGACACTGAAGCTTTCTTT; CDR3: CASSPGQRDTEAFF
D: NA; size: few; J: TRBJ1-2; V: TRBV3-1/TRBV3-2; DNA: TGTGCCAGCAGCCAAGCAAACGGGGGCTACACCTTC; CDR3: CASSQANGGYTF
D: NA; size: NA; J: TRBJ2-3; V: TRBV4-1; DNA: TGCGCCAGCAGCCAAGGTGGCGGCCTCACAGATACGCAGTATTTT; CDR3: CASSQGGGLTDTQYF
D: TRBD1; size: NA; J: TRBJ1-2; V: TRBV6-4; DNA: TGTGCCAGCAGAGCCGGGACAGGGGTTGCTGGCTACACCTTC; CDR3: CASRAGTGVAGYTF
D: NA; size: once; J: TRBJ1-2; V: TRBV27; DNA: TGTGCCAGCAGTTTTTACAGGGAAGACAGCTACACCTTC; CDR3: CASSFYREDSYTF
D: NA; size: NA; J: TRBJ2-6; V: TRBV19; DNA: TGTGCCAGTAGTAACAGCCTCTCTGGGGCCAACGTCCTGACTTTC; CDR3: CASSNSLSGANVLTF
D: NA; size: NA; J: TRBJ1-1; V: TRBV30; DNA: TGTGCCTGGAGTCTGGAGGAGGACACTGAAGCTTTCTTT; CDR3: CAWSLEEDTEAFF
D: TRBD1; size: NA; J: TRBJ2-7; V: TRBV5-6; DNA: TGTGCCAGCAGCTTGGCCCGCGGGACAGGGGGCCACGAGCAGTACTTC; CDR3: CASSLARGTGGHEQYF
D: NA; size: NA; J: TRBJ2-7; V: TRBV5-1; DNA: TGCGCCAGCAGCTTGGAAGCCCCGGGGTTGGGAGAGCAGTACTTC; CDR3: CASSLEAPGLGEQYF
D: NA; size: NA; J: TRBJ1-1; V: TRBV7-9; DNA: TGTGCCAGCAGCCCATACGACAGATTGAACACTGAAGCTTTCTTT; CDR3: CASSPYDRLNTEAFF
D: NA; size: NA; J: TRBJ2-7; V: TRBV7-2; DNA: TGTGCCAGCAGCTTAAGTCCTGGTGAGATCTACGAGCAGTACTTC; CDR3: CASSLSPGEIYEQYF
D: TRBD2; size: NA; J: TRBJ2-1; V: TRBV2; DNA: TGTGCCCGTGGTGAAGCGGGAGGTGGGAATGAGCAGTTCTTC; CDR3: CARGEAGGGNEQFF
D: NA; size: NA; J: TRBJ2-7; V: TRBV5-1; DNA: TGCGCCAGCAGCTTGGATCGTAGAGTATACGAGCAGTACTTC; CDR3: CASSLDRRVYEQYF
D: TRBD2; size: NA; J: TRBJ2-5; V: TRBV7-2; DNA: TGTGCCAGCAGCTTAGTGCCGACTAGCGGGGTCCTCCAAGTGGAGACCCAGTACTTC; CDR3: CASSLVPTSGVLQVETQYF
D: NA; size: few; J: TRBJ1-2; V: TRBV12-3/TRBV12-4; DNA: TGTGCCAGCAGCTCCGGGAGCTATGGCTACACCTTC; CDR3: CASSSGSYGYTF
D: TRBD2; size: NA; J: TRBJ2-3; V: TRBV4-2; DNA: TGTGCCAGCAGCCAAGACGCCAGCGGGAGCGGAGATACGCAGTATTTT; CDR3: CASSQDASGSGDTQYF
D: NA; size: NA; J: TRBJ2-1; V: TRBV28; DNA: TGTGCCAGCAGTTTGCGGGCACCCTACAATGAGCAGTTCTTC; CDR3: CASSLRAPYNEQFF
D: TRBD2; size: NA; J: TRBJ2-2; V: TRBV29-1; DNA: TGCAGCGTGACCGGACTAGCGGACACCGGGGAGCTGTTTTTT; CDR3: CSVTGLADTGELFF
D: TRBD1; size: NA; J: TRBJ1-2; V: TRBV14; DNA: TGTGCCACCGGGACAGAAGTGGGCTATGGCTACACCTTC; CDR3: CATGTEVGYGYTF
D: NA; size: NA; J: TRBJ2-3; V: TRBV11-3; DNA: TGTGCCAGCAGCTTAGATGGGGCAGGTGATGATACGCAGTATTTT; CDR3: CASSLDGAGDDTQYF
D: NA; size: NA; J: TRBJ1-3; V: TRBV11-2; DNA: TGTGCCAGCAGCTTAGGGGTGGGGGCCTCTGGAAACACCATATATTTT; CDR3: CASSLGVGASGNTIYF
D: TRBD1; size: NA; J: TRBJ1-4; V: TRBV11-2; DNA: TGTGCCAGCAGCTTCTTAACGGGACAGGGGTCAACTAATGAAAAACTGTTTTTT; CDR3: CASSFLTGQGSTNEKLFF
D: NA; size: few; J: TRBJ2-7; V: TRBV30; DNA: TGTGCCTGGACGGAGGGCCGTGACGAGCAGTACTTC; CDR3: CAWTEGRDEQYF
D: NA; size: NA; J: TRBJ1-2; V: TRBV6-2/TRBV6-3; DNA: TGTGCCAGCAGTTACGCTTCAGGGAAATTACTGCTCGGGAACTATGGCTACACCTTC; CDR3: CASSYASGKLLLGNYGYTF
D: TRBD2; size: NA; J: TRBJ2-1; V: TRBV4-1; DNA: TGCGCCAGCAGCCAACTAGCGGGGGCCCCGGGTGAGCAGTTCTTC; CDR3: CASSQLAGAPGEQFF
D: TRBD1; size: NA; J: TRBJ1-5; V: TRBV19; DNA: TGTGCCAGTAGTGCGACAGGGGGGCGTTTTTTAAGCAATCAGCCCCAGCATTTT; CDR3: CASSATGGRFLSNQPQHF
D: NA; size: NA; J: TRBJ2-3; V: TRBV9; DNA: TGTGCCAGCAGCACCCAAGAGCTAGATACGCAGTATTTT; CDR3: CASSTQELDTQYF
D: TRBD1; size: NA; J: TRBJ2-4; V: TRBV7-6; DNA: TGTGCCAGCAGCCCGACAGGGGAAGGAAACATTCAGTACTTC; CDR3: CASSPTGEGNIQYF
D: TRBD2; size: NA; J: TRBJ2-7; V: TRBV19; DNA: TGTGCCAGTAGTATAGGTGGTAGCGGGAGTCCTTACGAGCAGTACTTC; CDR3: CASSIGGSGSPYEQYF
D: NA; size: once; J: TRBJ2-1; V: TRBV7-3; DNA: TGTGCCAGCAGCTTAGGTCTAGCGGAGCAGTTCTTC; CDR3: CASSLGLAEQFF
D: TRBD1; size: NA; J: TRBJ1-1; V: TRBV5-4; DNA: TGTGCCAGCAGATCCCAAAACGACAGGGATGGGGAAGCTTTCTTT; CDR3: CASRSQNDRDGEAFF
D: TRBD2; size: NA; J: TRBJ2-3; V: TRBV7-8; DNA: TGTGCCAGCAGCTTAGACCAAGCGGGGGGCTTCCTCACGCAGTATTTT; CDR3: CASSLDQAGGFLTQYF
D: NA; size: NA; J: TRBJ2-7; V: TRBV29-1; DNA: TGCAGCGTTGAAAGGCAGGGCAATCCCTACGAGCAGTACTTC; CDR3: CSVERQGNPYEQYF
D: NA; size: NA; J: TRBJ1-1; V: TRBV7-2; DNA: TGTGCCAGCAGCCCAGGGAGGGAAGTCACTGAAGCTTTCTTT; CDR3: CASSPGREVTEAFF
D: TRBD2; size: once; J: TRBJ2-2; V: TRBV10-3; DNA: TGTGCCATCAGCAAACAGCGGGGTCCAGGGACCGGGGAGCTGTTTTTT; CDR3: CAISKQRGPGTGELFF
D: TRBD2; size: NA; J: TRBJ2-2; V: TRBV5-4; DNA: TGTGCCAGCAGCTTGAGTATTCTTGCGGGAGGGGCCGGGGAGCTGTTTTTT; CDR3: CASSLSILAGGAGELFF
D: NA; size: NA; J: TRBJ2-7; V: TRBV30; DNA: TGTGCCTGGAGTGTACTCTCGGGGAGGCAGTACTTC; CDR3: CAWSVLSGRQYF
D: TRBD1; size: NA; J: TRBJ2-1; V: TRBV2; DNA: TGTGCCAGCGGGACAGTTGGGGCCTACAATGAGCAGTTCTTC; CDR3: CASGTVGAYNEQFF
D: TRBD1; size: NA; J: TRBJ1-5; V: TRBV4-3; DNA: TGCGCCAGCAGCAAATCGACAGGGTTGGAGCAGCCCCAGCATTTT; CDR3: CASSKSTGLEQPQHF
D: NA; size: NA; J: TRBJ2-1; V: TRBV3-1/TRBV3-2; DNA: TGTGCCAGCAGCCCCGGGGGAATAACCTACAATGAGCAGTTCTTC; CDR3: CASSPGGITYNEQFF